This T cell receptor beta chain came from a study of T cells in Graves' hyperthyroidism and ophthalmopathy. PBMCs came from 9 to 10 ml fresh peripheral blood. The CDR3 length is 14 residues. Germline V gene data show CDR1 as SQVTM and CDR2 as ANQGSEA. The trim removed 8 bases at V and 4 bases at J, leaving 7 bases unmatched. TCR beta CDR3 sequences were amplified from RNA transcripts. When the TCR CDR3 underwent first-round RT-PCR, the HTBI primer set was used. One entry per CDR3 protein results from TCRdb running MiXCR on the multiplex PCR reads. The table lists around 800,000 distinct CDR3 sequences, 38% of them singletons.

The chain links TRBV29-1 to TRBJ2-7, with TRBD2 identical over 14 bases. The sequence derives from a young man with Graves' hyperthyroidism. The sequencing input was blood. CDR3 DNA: TGCAGCTCAGGGACTAGCGGGGGTTGGTACGAGCAGTACTTC. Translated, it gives CSSGTSGGWYEQYF.